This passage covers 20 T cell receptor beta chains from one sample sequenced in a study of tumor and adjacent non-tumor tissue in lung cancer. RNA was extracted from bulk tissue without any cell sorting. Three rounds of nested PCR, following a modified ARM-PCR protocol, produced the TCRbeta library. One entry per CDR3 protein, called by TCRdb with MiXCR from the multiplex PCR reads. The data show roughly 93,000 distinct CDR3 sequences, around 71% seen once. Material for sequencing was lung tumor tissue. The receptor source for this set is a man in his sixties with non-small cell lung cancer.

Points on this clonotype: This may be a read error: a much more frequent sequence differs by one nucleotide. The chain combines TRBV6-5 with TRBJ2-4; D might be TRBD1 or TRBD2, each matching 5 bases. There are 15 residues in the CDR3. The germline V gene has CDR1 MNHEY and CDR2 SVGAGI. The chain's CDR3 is CTSSRGGLAKNIQYF. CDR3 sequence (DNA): TGTACCAGCAGTCGGGGCGGTCTCGCCAAAAACATTCAGTACTTC.

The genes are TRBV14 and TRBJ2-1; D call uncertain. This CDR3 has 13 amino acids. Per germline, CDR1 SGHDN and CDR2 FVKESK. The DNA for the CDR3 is TGTACCAACAGCTCCAACTTAAACAGTGAGCAGTTCTTC. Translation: CTNSSNLNSEQFF.

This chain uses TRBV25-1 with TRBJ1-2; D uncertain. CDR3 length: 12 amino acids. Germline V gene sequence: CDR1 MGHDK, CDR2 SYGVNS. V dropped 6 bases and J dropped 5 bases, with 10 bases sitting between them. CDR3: CASRDGPYGYTF. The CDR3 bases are TGTGCCAGCAGAGATGGGCCTTATGGCTACACCTTC.

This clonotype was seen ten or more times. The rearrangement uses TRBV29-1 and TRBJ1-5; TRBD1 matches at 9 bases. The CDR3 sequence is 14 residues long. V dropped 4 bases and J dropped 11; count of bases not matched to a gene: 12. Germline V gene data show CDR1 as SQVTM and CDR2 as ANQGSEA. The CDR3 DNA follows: TGCAGCGTTGTGTGGGACAGGGAGGGCCTGACCCAGCATTTT. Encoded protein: CSVVWDREGLTQHF.

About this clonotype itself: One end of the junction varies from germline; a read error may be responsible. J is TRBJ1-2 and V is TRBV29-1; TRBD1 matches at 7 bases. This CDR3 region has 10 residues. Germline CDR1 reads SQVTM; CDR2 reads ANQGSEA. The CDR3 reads CSADREGYMF. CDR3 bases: TGCAGCGCCGACAGGGAGGGCTACATGTTC. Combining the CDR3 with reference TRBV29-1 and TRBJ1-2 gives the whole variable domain SAVISQKPSRDICQRGTSLTIQCQVDSQVTMMFWYRQQPGQSLTLIATANQGSEATYESGFVIDKFPISRPNLTFSTLTVSNMSPEDSSIYLCSADREGYMFGSGTRLTVV.

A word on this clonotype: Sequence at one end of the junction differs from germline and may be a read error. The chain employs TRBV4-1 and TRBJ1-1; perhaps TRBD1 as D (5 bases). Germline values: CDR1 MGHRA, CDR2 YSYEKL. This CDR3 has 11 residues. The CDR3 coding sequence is TGTGCCAGCAGGCAAGGGACTGAGGCTTTCTTT. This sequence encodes CASRQGTEAFF.

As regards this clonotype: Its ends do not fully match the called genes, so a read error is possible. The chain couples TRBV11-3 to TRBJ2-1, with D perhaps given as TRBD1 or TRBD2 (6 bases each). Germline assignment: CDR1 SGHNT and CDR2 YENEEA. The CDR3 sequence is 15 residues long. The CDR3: CASSTTGAGITEQFF. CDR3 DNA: TGTGCCAGCAGCACCACGGGGGCGGGAATCACTGAGCAGTTCTTT.

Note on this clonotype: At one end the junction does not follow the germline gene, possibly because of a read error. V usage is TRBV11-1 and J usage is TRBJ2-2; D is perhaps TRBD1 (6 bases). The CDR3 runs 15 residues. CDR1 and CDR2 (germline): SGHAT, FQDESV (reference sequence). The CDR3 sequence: CASSLLGRGVGELSF. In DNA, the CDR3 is TGTGCTAGCAGCTTATTAGGCAGGGGCGTCGGGGAGTTGTCTTTT.

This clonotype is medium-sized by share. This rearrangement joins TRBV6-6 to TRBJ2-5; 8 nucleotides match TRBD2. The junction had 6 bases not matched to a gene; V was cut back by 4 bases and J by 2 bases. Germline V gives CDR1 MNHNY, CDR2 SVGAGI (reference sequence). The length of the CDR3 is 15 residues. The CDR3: CASSSSGGGQETQYF. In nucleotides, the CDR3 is TGTGCCAGCAGTTCCTCGGGGGGGGGGCAAGAGACCCAGTACTTC.

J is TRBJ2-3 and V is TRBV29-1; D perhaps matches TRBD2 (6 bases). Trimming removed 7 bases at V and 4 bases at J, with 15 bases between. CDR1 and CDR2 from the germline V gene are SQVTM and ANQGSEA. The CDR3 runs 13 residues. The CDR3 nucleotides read TGCAGCGGGGGGGAGAAGGGCTCAGATACGCAGTATTTT. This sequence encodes CSGGEKGSDTQYF.

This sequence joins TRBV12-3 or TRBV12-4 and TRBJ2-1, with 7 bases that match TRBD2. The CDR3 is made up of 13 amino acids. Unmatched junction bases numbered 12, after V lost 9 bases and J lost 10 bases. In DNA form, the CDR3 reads TGTGCCAGTAGATGGGAGGGTATATGGGAGCAGTTCTTC. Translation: CASRWEGIWEQFF.

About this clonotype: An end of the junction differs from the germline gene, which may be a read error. The CDR3 bases are TGCGCCAGCAGCTTGGGGGGACTAGCGGGAGGGCCTTACGAGCATTACTTC. This translates into CASSLGGLAGGPYEHYF. The chain uses TRBV5-1 and TRBJ2-7, with 16 positions matching TRBD2. This CDR3 contains 17 residues. CDR1 SGHRS and CDR2 YFSETQ come from the germline V gene. Looking up the rest from reference TRBV5-1 and TRBJ2-7 gives the full variable domain: KAGVTQTPRYLIKTRGQQVTLSCSPISGHRSVSWYQQTPGQGLQFLFEYFSETQRNKGNFPGRFSGRQFSNSRSEMNVSTLELGDSALYLCASSLGGLAGGPYEHYFGPGTRLTVT.

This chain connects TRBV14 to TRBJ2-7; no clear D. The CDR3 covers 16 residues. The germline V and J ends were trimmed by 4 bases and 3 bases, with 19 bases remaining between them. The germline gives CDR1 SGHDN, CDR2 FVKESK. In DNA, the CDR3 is TGTGCCAGCAGCCCATTTTCCTGGACGGTTATCTACGAGCAGTACTTC. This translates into CASSPFSWTVIYEQYF.

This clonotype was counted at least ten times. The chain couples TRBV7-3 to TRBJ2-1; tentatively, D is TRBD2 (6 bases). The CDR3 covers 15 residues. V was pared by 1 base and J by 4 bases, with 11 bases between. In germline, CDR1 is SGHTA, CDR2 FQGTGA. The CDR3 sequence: CASSLSGTSYNEQFF. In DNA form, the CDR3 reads TGTGCCAGCAGCTTAAGTGGGACTTCATACAATGAGCAGTTCTTC.

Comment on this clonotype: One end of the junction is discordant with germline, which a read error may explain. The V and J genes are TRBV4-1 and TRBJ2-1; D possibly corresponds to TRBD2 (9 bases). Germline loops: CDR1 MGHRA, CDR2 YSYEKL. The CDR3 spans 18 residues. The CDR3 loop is CVSSLGTGIAGDRNEQFF. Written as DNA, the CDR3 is TGCGTCAGCAGCCTGGGGACAGGCATAGCGGGAGATCGCAATGAGCAGTTCTTC.

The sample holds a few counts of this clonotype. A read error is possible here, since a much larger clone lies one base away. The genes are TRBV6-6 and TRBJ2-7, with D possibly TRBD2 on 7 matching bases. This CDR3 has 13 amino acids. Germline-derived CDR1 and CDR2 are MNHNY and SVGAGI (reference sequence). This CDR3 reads CVSRYGGLDEQYF. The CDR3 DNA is TGTGTCAGCAGGTACGGGGGGCTGGACGAGCAGTACTTC.

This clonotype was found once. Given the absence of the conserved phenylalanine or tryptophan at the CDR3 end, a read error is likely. CDR3 region: CAGSYSGGSGANVLTL. In DNA form, the CDR3 reads TGTGCCGGCAGTTATTCGGGGGGCTCTGGGGCCAACGTCCTGACTCTC. The chain employs TRBV6-5 and TRBJ2-6; 7 positions agree with TRBD2. The CDR3 extends over 16 amino acids. Germline loops: CDR1 MNHEY, CDR2 SVGAGI.

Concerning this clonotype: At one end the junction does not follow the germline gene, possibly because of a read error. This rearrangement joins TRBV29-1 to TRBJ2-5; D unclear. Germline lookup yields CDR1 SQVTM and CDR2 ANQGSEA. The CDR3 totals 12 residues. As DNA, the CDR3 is TGCAGCACCGGACCCAGCTCAGAGACCCATCACTTC. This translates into CSTGPSSETHHF.

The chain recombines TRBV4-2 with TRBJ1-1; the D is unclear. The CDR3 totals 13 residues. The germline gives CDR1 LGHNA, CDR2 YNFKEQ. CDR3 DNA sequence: TGTCCCAACAGCCAAGAAAAGGGAGGTGTAGCTTTCTTT. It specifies CPNSQEKGGVAFF.

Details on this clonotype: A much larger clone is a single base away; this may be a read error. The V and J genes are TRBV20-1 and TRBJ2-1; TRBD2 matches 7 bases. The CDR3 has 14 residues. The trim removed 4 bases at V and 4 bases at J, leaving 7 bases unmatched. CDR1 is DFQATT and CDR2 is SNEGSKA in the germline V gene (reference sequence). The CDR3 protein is CSANGGSRYNEQFF. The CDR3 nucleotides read TGCAGTGCTAATGGCGGGAGTCGTTACAATGAGCAGTTCTTC.